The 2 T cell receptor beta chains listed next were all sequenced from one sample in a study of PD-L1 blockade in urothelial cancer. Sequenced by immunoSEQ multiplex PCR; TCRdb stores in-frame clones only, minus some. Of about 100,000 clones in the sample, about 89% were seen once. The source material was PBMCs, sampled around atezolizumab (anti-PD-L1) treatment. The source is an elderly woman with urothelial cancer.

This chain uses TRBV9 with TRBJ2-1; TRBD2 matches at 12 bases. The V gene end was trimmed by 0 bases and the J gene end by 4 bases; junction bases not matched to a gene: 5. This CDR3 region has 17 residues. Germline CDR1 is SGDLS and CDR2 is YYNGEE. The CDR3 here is CASSVAPLAGGYNEQFF. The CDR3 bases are TGTGCCAGCAGCGTAGCCCCACTAGCGGGAGGATACAATGAGCAGTTCTTC. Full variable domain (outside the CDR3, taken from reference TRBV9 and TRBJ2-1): DSGVTQTPKHLITATGQRVTLRCSPRSGDLSVYWYQQSLDQGLQFLIQYYNGEERAKGNILERFSAQQFPDLHSELNLSSLELGDSALYFCASSVAPLAGGYNEQFFGPGTRLTVL.

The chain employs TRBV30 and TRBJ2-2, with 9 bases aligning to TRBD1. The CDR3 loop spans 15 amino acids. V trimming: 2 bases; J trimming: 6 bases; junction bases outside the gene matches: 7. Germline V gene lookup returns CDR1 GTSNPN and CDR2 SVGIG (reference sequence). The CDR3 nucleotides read TGTGCCTGGAGTATCACGACAGGGGGGTCCGGGGAGCTGTTTTTT. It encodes CAWSITTGGSGELFF.